This passage covers 26 T cell receptor beta chains from one sample sequenced in a study of cytomegalovirus exposure and HLA in healthy donors. The primer mix had 60 Vbeta and 13 Jbeta primers. Only in-frame clones appear in the TCRdb table, and some are missing; sequencing was by immunoSEQ multiplex PCR. The sample contains roughly 190,000 clones, about 76% of which appear only once. Sequenced: PBMCs. These receptors came from a woman between 45 and 60 years old in good health and CMV-seronegative.

The V and J genes are TRBV7-3 and TRBJ2-1; 8 nucleotides line up with TRBD2. This CDR3 has 17 amino acids. Germline V CDR1 and CDR2: SGHTA, FQGTGA. V dropped 5 bases and J dropped 8; count of bases not matched to a gene: 17. The CDR3 DNA follows: TGTGCCAGCAGCCCAGGCGGGGGGCGGGGTGGATCTTATGAGCAGTTCTTC. Protein sequence: CASSPGGGRGGSYEQFF.

J is TRBJ2-1 and V is TRBV19; TRBD2 aligns across 9 bases. The CDR3 is made up of 17 amino acids. Per the germline V gene, CDR1 is LNHDA and CDR2 is SQIVND (reference sequence). The V gene end was trimmed by 1 base and the J gene end by 7 bases; junction bases not matched to a gene: 11. The CDR3 DNA reads as TGTGCCAGTAGTATAGCTAAAGGACTAGCGCGGAGGAATGAGCAGTTCTTC. Its translation: CASSIAKGLARRNEQFF.

The gene calls are TRBV7-8 and TRBJ1-1; D is perhaps TRBD1 (6 bases). The CDR3 is 15 amino acids. Germline CDR1 SGHVS, CDR2 FQNEAQ. V was shortened by 5 bases and J by 7 bases, with 20 bases between the two germline ends. The CDR3, as DNA: TGTGCCAGCAGCCAAGAGGGGTCAGGGGACCGTGAAGCTTTCTTT. Protein sequence: CASSQEGSGDREAFF.

This chain uses TRBV19 with TRBJ2-1, with D perhaps TRBD1 (6 bases). There are 13 residues in the CDR3. The germline V and J ends were trimmed by 3 bases and 7 bases, with 10 bases remaining between them. Germline V CDR1 and CDR2: LNHDA, SQIVND (reference sequence). The CDR3 nucleotides read TGTGCCAGTAGTATGAACAGGGCGAATGAGCAGTTCTTC. The encoded protein is CASSMNRANEQFF.

V usage is TRBV7-8 and J usage is TRBJ2-3; D may be TRBD2 (7 bases). This CDR3 comprises 12 residues. Germline lookup yields CDR1 SGHVS and CDR2 FQNEAQ. V was shortened by 0 bases and J by 10 bases, with 8 bases between the two germline ends. The CDR3 nucleotides read TGTGCCAGCAGCTTAGCGGGGGGGCCGCAGTATTTT. It is translated as CASSLAGGPQYF.

J is TRBJ2-7 and V is TRBV5-1; 7 nucleotides line up with TRBD1. The junction had 8 bases not matched to a gene; V was cut back by 5 bases and J by 0 bases. Looked up from germline, CDR1 is SGHRS and CDR2 is YFSETQ. This CDR3 has 15 residues. CDR3 coding DNA: TGCGCCAGCAGTTCCACAGGGGTTTTCTCCTACGAGCAGTACTTC. Translating gives CASSSTGVFSYEQYF.

V usage is TRBV10-3 and J usage is TRBJ2-7, with TRBD1 matching over 9 bases. Germline V gene data show CDR1 as ENHRY and CDR2 as SYGVKD. The CDR3 has 11 amino acids. V dropped 10 bases and J dropped 8; count of bases not matched to a gene: 6. CDR3 nucleotide sequence: TGTGCCACCCAAACAGGGGGCCAGCAGTACTTC. Amino acid sequence: CATQTGGQQYF.

The chain links TRBV7-2 to TRBJ1-5; D unresolved. Between the trimmed V and J ends, which lost 8 bases and 9 bases, there was a span of 14 bases. This CDR3 spans 12 amino acids. CDR1 is SGHTA and CDR2 is FQGNSA in the germline V gene. CDR3 residues: CASQPVAGPQHF. The CDR3 DNA follows: TGTGCCAGCCAGCCCGTCGCGGGGCCCCAGCATTTT.

This clone appeared a few times. The chain combines TRBV7-2 with TRBJ2-3; 9 bases are shared with TRBD1. This CDR3 is 14 amino acids long. V was clipped by 5 bases and J by 6 bases; unmatched bases: 6. Germline values: CDR1 SGHTA, CDR2 FQGNSA. The CDR3 DNA sequence: TGTGCCAGCAGCCAACAGGGGGCAGAGGATACGCAGTATTTT. This encodes CASSQQGAEDTQYF.

The CDR3 DNA reads TGCAGTGCGGACAGTAGGTATACGCAGTATTTT. It specifies CSADSRYTQYF. The chain combines TRBV20-1 with TRBJ2-3; tentatively, D is TRBD1 (6 bases). CDR3 size: 11 residues. Trimming removed 6 bases at V and 7 bases at J, with 11 bases between. Per germline, CDR1 DFQATT and CDR2 SNEGSKA (reference sequence).

CDR3 residues: CAISTGTSNTEAFF. The CDR3 DNA is TGTGCCATCAGCACCGGGACAAGCAACACTGAAGCTTTCTTT. The V gene is TRBV10-3, the J gene TRBJ1-1, with a weak D call TRBD1 (6 bases). CDR1 and CDR2 from the germline V gene are ENHRY and SYGVKD. This CDR3 comprises 14 residues. The V gene lost 6 bases and the J gene lost 2 bases, with 13 bases spanning the gap.

The sample holds a few counts of this clone. The chain employs TRBV4-1 and TRBJ1-5; possibly TRBD1 for D (5 bases). The CDR3 has 16 residues. The germline V gene encodes CDR1 MGHRA and CDR2 YSYEKL. The V and J ends lost 0 bases and 3 bases respectively, with 12 bases between them. In nucleotides, the CDR3 is TGCGCCAGCAGCCAAGAGGGAATCAGGGTCAATCAGCCCCAGCATTTT. Its protein is CASSQEGIRVNQPQHF.

The J gene is TRBJ2-7, the V gene TRBV27, with TRBD2 matching over 16 bases. The CDR3 totals 16 residues. CDR1 is MNHEY and CDR2 is SMNVEV in the germline V gene (reference sequence). V was pared by 5 bases and J by 7 bases, with 8 bases of the junction left unmatched. The CDR3 nucleotides read TGTGCCAGCAGTCCGGGACTAGCGGGAGGGCCATGGGAGCAGTACTTC. This codes for CASSPGLAGGPWEQYF.

The genes are TRBV5-8 and TRBJ1-2, with D possibly TRBD1 on 5 matching bases. This CDR3 region has 13 residues. V was trimmed by 0 bases and J by 7 bases, leaving 10 bases between them. Germline assignment: CDR1 SGHTS and CDR2 YDEGEE. The CDR3 DNA follows: TGTGCCAGCAGCTTGGGGCAGGGCCGTGGCTACACCTTC. This gives the protein CASSLGQGRGYTF.

The rearrangement joins TRBV30 to TRBJ2-1, with D possibly being TRBD2 (5 bases). CDR3 length: 15 residues. V gave up 5 bases and J gave up 0 bases, with 14 bases separating them. The germline CDR1 and CDR2 sequences are GTSNPN and SVGIG (reference sequence). CDR3 bases: TGTGCCTGGGGCCCCAAGCGGCCCTCCTACAATGAGCAGTTCTTC. It yields the protein CAWGPKRPSYNEQFF. Full variable domain (remainder filled in from reference TRBV30 and TRBJ2-1): SQTIHQWPATLVQPVGSPLSLECTVEGTSNPNLYWYRQAAGRGLQLLFYSVGIGQISSEVPQNLSASRPQDRQFILSSKKLLLSDSGFYLCAWGPKRPSYNEQFFGPGTRLTVL.

The chain recombines TRBV10-3 with TRBJ2-1; no clear D gene. The CDR3 spans 13 residues. Germline loops: CDR1 ENHRY, CDR2 SYGVKD. Trimming took off 3 bases at V and 13 bases at J, with 16 bases between the two ends. CDR3 in amino acids: CAISEGVVMEQFF. Written as DNA, the CDR3 is TGTGCCATCAGTGAAGGAGTAGTTATGGAACAGTTCTTC.

The rearrangement uses TRBV19 and TRBJ1-5; a weak D match, TRBD1 (6 bases). The CDR3 runs 15 residues. Trimming took off 4 bases at V and 6 bases at J, with 16 bases between the two ends. Germline V CDR1 and CDR2: LNHDA, SQIVND (reference sequence). The CDR3 spells CASSRGGGEGQPQHF. Written as DNA, the CDR3 is TGTGCCAGTAGTAGAGGAGGGGGGGAAGGTCAGCCCCAGCATTTT.

The V and J genes are TRBV14 and TRBJ2-7, with a possible D match to TRBD2 (6 bases). The ends were cut back, 4 bases at V and 4 bases at J, with 14 bases in the middle. CDR1 and CDR2 (germline): SGHDN, FVKESK. The length of the CDR3 is 14 residues. The CDR3 nucleotides are TGTGCCAGCAGCCTCACAGGAGGGGCTTACGAGCAGTACTTC. Residues: CASSLTGGAYEQYF.

The chain employs TRBV6-5 and TRBJ1-2; no clear D. The CDR3 extends over 14 amino acids. V lost 10 bases, J lost 5 bases, and 20 bases lay in between. From germline, CDR1 is MNHEY and CDR2 SVGAGI. CDR3 DNA: TGTGCCACCCCTGGCCAGGCCATGATGTATGGCTACACCTTC. Its protein is CATPGQAMMYGYTF.

This clone was recorded a few times. The V gene is TRBV19, the J gene TRBJ2-7; 7 nucleotides agree with TRBD1. The CDR3 extends over 14 amino acids. Germline V gene sequence: CDR1 LNHDA, CDR2 SQIVND (reference sequence). After removal of 5 bases from V and 1 base from J, the junction contained 5 bases not matched to a gene. CDR3 DNA sequence: TGTGCCAGTAGTGAGACAGGGCCGTCCTACGAGCAGTACTTC. This gives the protein CASSETGPSYEQYF.

This clone was seen only a few times. The chain combines TRBV4-2 with TRBJ1-2, with D maybe TRBD1 (6 bases). Germline V CDR1 and CDR2: LGHNA, YNFKEQ. The CDR3 has 15 residues. V gave up 3 bases and J gave up 0 bases, with 11 bases separating them. CDR3 nucleotide sequence: TGTGCCAGCAGCCAGAATAGGGGGTCTAACTATGGCTACACCTTC. Its protein product is CASSQNRGSNYGYTF.

This chain connects TRBV15 to TRBJ2-7, with 10 bases aligning to TRBD1. CDR1 is LNHNV and CDR2 is YYDKDF in the germline V gene (reference sequence). The CDR3 extends over 15 amino acids. The junction had 5 bases not matched to a gene; V was cut back by 0 bases and J by 6 bases. The CDR3 reads CATSREKGQGCEQYF. DNA of the CDR3: TGTGCCACCAGCAGAGAAAAGGGACAGGGGTGCGAGCAGTACTTC. Complete variable domain (other parts from reference TRBV15 and TRBJ2-7): DAMVIQNPRYQVTQFGKPVTLSCSQTLNHNVMYWYQQKSSQAPKLLFHYYDKDFNNEADTPDNFQSRRPNTSFCFLDIRSPGLGDTAMYLCATSREKGQGCEQYFGPGTRLTVT.

This clone turned up a few times. V is TRBV11-3 and J is TRBJ2-7; perhaps TRBD1 as D (6 bases). The CDR3 consists of 14 residues. With 3 bases removed from V and 0 bases from J, the gap between germline ends came to 9 bases. CDR1 and CDR2 from the germline V gene are SGHNT and YENEEA. The CDR3 coding sequence is TGTGCCAGCAGCTTCGACAGGAGCTCCTACGAGCAGTACTTC. Encoded protein: CASSFDRSSYEQYF.

This chain uses TRBV6-1 with TRBJ2-5; 9 bases match TRBD1. The germline V gene has CDR1 MNHNS and CDR2 SASEGT. The CDR3 extends over 15 amino acids. The trim removed 7 bases at V and 3 bases at J, leaving 9 bases unmatched. The CDR3 loop reads CASIHAGTGKETQYF. The CDR3 region has the DNA TGTGCCAGCATTCATGCCGGGACAGGGAAAGAGACCCAGTACTTC.

The rearrangement joins TRBV30 to TRBJ1-3; D uncertain. Germline V lookup: CDR1 GTSNPN, CDR2 SVGIG (reference sequence). The V end lost 0 bases, the J end lost 0 bases, and 6 bases lay between the germline ends. The CDR3 runs to 14 residues. CDR3 sequence: CAWSVLPSGNTIYF. The CDR3 DNA reads as TGTGCCTGGAGTGTACTCCCCTCTGGAAACACCATATATTTT. Full variable domain (missing parts from reference TRBV30 and TRBJ1-3): SQTIHQWPATLVQPVGSPLSLECTVEGTSNPNLYWYRQAAGRGLQLLFYSVGIGQISSEVPQNLSASRPQDRQFILSSKKLLLSDSGFYLCAWSVLPSGNTIYFGEGSWLTVV.

J is TRBJ2-5 and V is TRBV28, with TRBD1 matching 7 bases. V lost 3 bases, J lost 7 bases, and 11 bases stayed unmatched. The CDR3 runs 15 residues. CDR1 and CDR2 (germline): MDHEN, SYDVKM. CDR3 protein: CASSFGTEAVGTQYF. The CDR3 nucleotides are TGTGCCAGCAGTTTTGGGACAGAAGCGGTCGGGACCCAGTACTTC. Looking up the rest from reference TRBV28 and TRBJ2-5 gives the full variable domain: DVKVTQSSRYLVKRTGEKVFLECVQDMDHENMFWYRQDPGLGLRLIYFSYDVKMKEKGDIPEGYSVSREKKERFSLILESASTNQTSMYLCASSFGTEAVGTQYFGPGTRLLVL.